The sequence of this TCR beta chain was determined in a study of blood T cell repertoires in COVID-19. V shed 6 bases and J shed 4 bases, with 16 bases lying between them. The CDR3 has 14 residues. From germline, CDR1 is MNHNS and CDR2 SASEGT. The assay was immunoSEQ multiplex PCR, and TCRdb's table has in-frame clones only and misses some. Of more than 70,000 clones listed, approximately 82% are singletons. The sequencing sample was made of peripheral blood. The V and J genes are TRBV6-1 and TRBJ2-7, with D perhaps TRBD2 (5 bases). This TCR was recovered from a woman aged 70-85 years with acute or convalescent COVID-19. CDR3 region: CASRTGTVPYEQYF. DNA of the CDR3: TGTGCCAGCAGGACGGGAACAGTTCCATACGAGCAGTACTTC.